The present T cell receptor beta chain was sequenced within a study of blood T cells in healthy people across ages. With regard to this clonotype: Antigen unknown.

The study, taken as a whole, reports: Diversity of TCR beta per million T cells declined in a roughly linear way with age. Donor CMV infection status was unknown, possibly confounding age-related changes in expanded clonotypes.

The authors ran a second PCR of about 6 to 11 cycles using a sample-barcoded 5' primer and a J-beta primer mix. In TCRdb, the 5' RACE reads were re-called with MiXCR into one record per CDR3 protein. The table includes approximately 780,000 distinct CDR3 sequences, about 26% detected once. Germline CDR1 reads MNHNS; CDR2 reads SASEGT. The CDR3 is made up of 15 amino acids. This sample was also put to use in a study of T cells of mothers and their children. That report notes: The sample comes from 8 or 9 healthy Caucasian donors: mothers and children.

This TCR came from a boy aged 5 to 17 in good health. The chain carries TRBV6-1 and TRBJ2-5; D gene unclear. TRBJ2-7 explains the end of the DNA better; the J call may be wrong. The material sequenced was blood. In nucleotides, the CDR3 is TGTGCCAGCAGTGAAGGGACCGCGGAAGCCTACGAGCAGTACTTC. Translation gives CASSEGTAEAYEQYF.